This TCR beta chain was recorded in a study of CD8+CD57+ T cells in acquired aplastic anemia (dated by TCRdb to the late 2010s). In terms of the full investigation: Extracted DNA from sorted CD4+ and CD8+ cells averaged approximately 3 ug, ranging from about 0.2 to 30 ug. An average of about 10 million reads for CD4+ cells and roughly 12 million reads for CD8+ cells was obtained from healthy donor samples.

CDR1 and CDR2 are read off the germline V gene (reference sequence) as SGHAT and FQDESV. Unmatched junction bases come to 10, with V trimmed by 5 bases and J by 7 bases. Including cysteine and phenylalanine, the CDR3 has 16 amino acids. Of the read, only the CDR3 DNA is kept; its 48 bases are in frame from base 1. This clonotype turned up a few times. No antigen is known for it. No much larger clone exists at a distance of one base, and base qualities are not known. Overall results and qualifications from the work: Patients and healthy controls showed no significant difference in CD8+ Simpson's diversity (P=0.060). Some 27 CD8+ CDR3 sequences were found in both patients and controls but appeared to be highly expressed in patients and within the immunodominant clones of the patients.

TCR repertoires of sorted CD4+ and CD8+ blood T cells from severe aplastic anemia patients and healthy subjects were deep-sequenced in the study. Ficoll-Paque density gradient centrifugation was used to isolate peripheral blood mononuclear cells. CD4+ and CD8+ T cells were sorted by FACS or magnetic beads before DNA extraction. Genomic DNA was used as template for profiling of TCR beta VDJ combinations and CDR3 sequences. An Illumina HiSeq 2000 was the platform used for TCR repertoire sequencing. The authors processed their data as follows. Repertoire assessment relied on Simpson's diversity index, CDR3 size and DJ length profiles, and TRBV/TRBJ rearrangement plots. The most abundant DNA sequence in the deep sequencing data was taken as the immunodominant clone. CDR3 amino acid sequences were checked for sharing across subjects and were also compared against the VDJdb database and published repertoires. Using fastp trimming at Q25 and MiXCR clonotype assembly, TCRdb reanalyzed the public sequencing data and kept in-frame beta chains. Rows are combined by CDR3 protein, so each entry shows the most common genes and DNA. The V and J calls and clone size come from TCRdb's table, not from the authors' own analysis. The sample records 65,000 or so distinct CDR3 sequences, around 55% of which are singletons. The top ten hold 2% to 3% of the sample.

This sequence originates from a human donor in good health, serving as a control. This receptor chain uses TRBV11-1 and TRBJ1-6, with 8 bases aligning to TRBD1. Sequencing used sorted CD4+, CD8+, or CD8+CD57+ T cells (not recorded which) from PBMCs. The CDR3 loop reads CASSQSDRGVNSPLHF. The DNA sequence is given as TGTGCCAGCAGCCAAAGCGACAGGGGTGTCAATTCACCCCTCCACTTT.